Listed below are T cell receptor beta chains from one sample, sequenced in a study of T cell repertoires in cytomegalovirus infection. TCRdb reprocessed the reads with MiXCR, giving one entry per CDR3 protein. The repertoire consists of a few hundred thousand distinct CDR3 sequences, with roughly 17% occurring once and the leading ten covering approximately 12%. Input material: PBMCs. These receptors came from a human donor in good health (CMV status not recorded). Some clones in this sample may be carry-over from other donors' samples. CDR3s include the opening cysteine and the closing phenylalanine or tryptophan. Fields, in order: clone size, J gene, V gene, D gene, CDR3 protein, CDR3 DNA. A D gene is named only where the DNA matches it firmly. Size tells how often a clone was seen (once, few, many) or the class of an expanded clone, and some rows leave it out.

abundance: .
j_gene: TRBJ2-3
v_gene: TRBV10-3
d_gene: TRBD2
CDR3aa: CAISGGDELTQYF
CDR3nt: TGTGCCATTAGCGGGGGGGATGAGCTCACGCAGTATTTT

abundance: .
j_gene: TRBJ2-2
v_gene: TRBV24-1
d_gene: .
CDR3aa: CATSDFGTSNTGELFF
CDR3nt: TGTGCCACCAGTGATTTCGGGACATCGAACACCGGGGAGCTGTTTTTT

abundance: many
j_gene: TRBJ1-5
v_gene: TRBV6-2/TRBV6-3
d_gene: .
CDR3aa: CASSHGTFKGGNQPQHF
CDR3nt: TGTGCCAGCAGCCACGGGACCTTCAAGGGTGGCAATCAGCCCCAGCATTTT

abundance: many
j_gene: TRBJ2-2
v_gene: TRBV7-2
d_gene: .
CDR3aa: CASSQTRRRLNTGELFF
CDR3nt: TGTGCCAGCAGCCAAACCCGGCGGCGGTTGAACACCGGGGAGCTGTTTTTT

abundance: .
j_gene: TRBJ2-5
v_gene: TRBV12-5
d_gene: .
CDR3aa: CASGIWGAETQYF
CDR3nt: TGTGCTAGTGGGATTTGGGGGGCGGAGACCCAGTACTTC

abundance: few
j_gene: TRBJ1-5
v_gene: TRBV18
d_gene: TRBD1
CDR3aa: CASSPVGQGFQQPQHF
CDR3nt: TGTGCCAGCTCACCTGTGGGACAGGGTTTCCAACAGCCCCAGCATTTT

abundance: many
j_gene: TRBJ2-3
v_gene: TRBV7-2
d_gene: .
CDR3aa: CASSLEGQRDTQYF
CDR3nt: TGTGCCAGCAGCTTAGAGGGCCAGCGAGATACGCAGTATTTT

abundance: .
j_gene: TRBJ1-5
v_gene: TRBV10-3
d_gene: .
CDR3aa: CAISESGVYQPQHF
CDR3nt: TGTGCCATCAGTGAGTCAGGGGTGTATCAGCCCCAGCATTTT

abundance: few
j_gene: TRBJ2-6
v_gene: TRBV4-3
d_gene: .
CDR3aa: CASSLDPGVSGANVLTF
CDR3nt: TGCGCCAGCAGCCTCGACCCGGGCGTCTCTGGGGCCAACGTCCTGACTTTC

abundance: many
j_gene: TRBJ2-2
v_gene: TRBV27
d_gene: .
CDR3aa: CASSYVAGGELFF
CDR3nt: TGTGCCAGCAGCTACGTTGCTGGCGGGGAGCTGTTTTTT

abundance: .
j_gene: TRBJ2-2
v_gene: TRBV2
d_gene: .
CDR3aa: CASNRGRNTGELFF
CDR3nt: TGTGCCAGCAATAGGGGCCGGAACACCGGGGAGCTGTTTTTT

abundance: .
j_gene: TRBJ1-2
v_gene: TRBV12-3/TRBV12-4
d_gene: TRBD1
CDR3aa: CASSLGQGRYGYTF
CDR3nt: TGTGCCAGCAGCTTGGGACAGGGGCGCTATGGCTACACCTTC

abundance: many
j_gene: TRBJ2-5
v_gene: TRBV28
d_gene: TRBD1
CDR3aa: CASSSPTGWETQYF
CDR3nt: TGTGCCAGCAGTTCGCCGACAGGGTGGGAGACCCAGTACTTC

abundance: many
j_gene: TRBJ2-6
v_gene: TRBV6-1
d_gene: .
CDR3aa: CASSPQGAGANVLTF
CDR3nt: TGTGCCAGCAGTCCACAGGGAGCTGGGGCCAACGTCCTGACTTTC

abundance: .
j_gene: TRBJ2-3
v_gene: TRBV5-1
d_gene: TRBD2
CDR3aa: CASSIGLALTDTQYF
CDR3nt: TGCGCCAGCAGCATCGGACTAGCTCTCACAGATACGCAGTATTTT

abundance: few
j_gene: TRBJ2-2
v_gene: TRBV27
d_gene: TRBD1
CDR3aa: CASTSRTGGNTGELFF
CDR3nt: TGTGCCAGCACTTCCAGGACAGGGGGAAACACCGGGGAGCTGTTTTTT

abundance: few
j_gene: TRBJ2-5
v_gene: TRBV7-9
d_gene: .
CDR3aa: CASSYYSGTLQETQYF
CDR3nt: TGTGCCAGCAGCTACTACTCCGGGACACTCCAAGAGACCCAGTACTTC

abundance: few
j_gene: TRBJ1-6
v_gene: TRBV12-3/TRBV12-4
d_gene: .
CDR3aa: CASSTGDHVSPIHF
CDR3nt: TGTGCCAGCAGTACAGGAGACCACGTTTCACCCATCCACTTT

abundance: .
j_gene: TRBJ1-3
v_gene: TRBV6-1
d_gene: TRBD1
CDR3aa: CASSGTGLSGNTIYF
CDR3nt: TGTGCCAGCAGCGGGACAGGCCTTTCTGGAAACACCATATATTTT

abundance: once
j_gene: TRBJ2-7
v_gene: TRBV27
d_gene: .
CDR3aa: CASSLGPGGNYEQYF
CDR3nt: TGTGCCAGCAGTTTAGGCCCCGGGGGAAACTACGAGCAGTACTTC

abundance: many
j_gene: TRBJ2-5
v_gene: TRBV7-2
d_gene: .
CDR3aa: CASSLSLNVVETQYF
CDR3nt: TGTGCCAGCAGCTTAAGTCTCAACGTGGTAGAGACCCAGTACTTC